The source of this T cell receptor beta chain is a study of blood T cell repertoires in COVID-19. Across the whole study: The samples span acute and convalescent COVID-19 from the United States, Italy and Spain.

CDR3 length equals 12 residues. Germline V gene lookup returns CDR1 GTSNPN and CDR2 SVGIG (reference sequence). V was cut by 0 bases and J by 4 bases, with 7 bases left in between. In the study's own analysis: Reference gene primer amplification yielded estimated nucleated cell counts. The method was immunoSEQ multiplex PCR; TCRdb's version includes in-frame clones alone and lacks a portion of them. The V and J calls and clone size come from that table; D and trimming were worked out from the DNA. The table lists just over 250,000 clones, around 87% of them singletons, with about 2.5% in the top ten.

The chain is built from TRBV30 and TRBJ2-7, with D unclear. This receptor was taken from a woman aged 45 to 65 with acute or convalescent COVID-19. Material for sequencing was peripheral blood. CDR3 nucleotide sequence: TGTGCCTGGAGTGTACAGACGTACGAGCAGTACTTC. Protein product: CAWSVQTYEQYF.